These 20 T cell receptor beta chains share one sample of origin, sequenced in a study of T-cell reconstitution after alpha-beta-depleted transplantation in children. It was with unique molecular identifiers that the TCRbeta library was prepared. TCRdb redid the calling of the PCR reads with MiXCR, one entry per CDR3 protein. The repertoire holds hundreds of thousands of distinct CDR3 sequences, with about 10% as singletons. The starting material was PBMCs from the stem cell graft donor, obtained from the stem cell graft. The origin of the receptors is a human donor who donated a stem cell graft to a child with acute myeloid leukemia.

The rearrangement links TRBV28 to TRBJ2-1, with TRBD1 matching over 10 bases. The V gene end was trimmed by 5 bases and the J gene end by 7 bases; junction bases not matched to a gene: 11. In germline, CDR1 is MDHEN, CDR2 SYDVKM. This CDR3 contains 16 residues. CDR3 sequence: CASSIPTGQGRNEQFF. The CDR3 nucleotides are TGTGCCAGCAGTATACCCACGGGACAGGGGAGGAATGAGCAGTTCTTC. Full variable domain (rest looked up from reference TRBV28 and TRBJ2-1): DVKVTQSSRYLVKRTGEKVFLECVQDMDHENMFWYRQDPGLGLRLIYFSYDVKMKEKGDIPEGYSVSREKKERFSLILESASTNQTSMYLCASSIPTGQGRNEQFFGPGTRLTVL.

This clonotype has a handful of counts. The chain links TRBV12-3 or TRBV12-4 to TRBJ1-5; 9 positions match TRBD1. With V trimmed by 6 bases and J by 0 bases, 3 bases remained unmatched. CDR3 length: 15 amino acids. This chain's CDR3 is CASRTDRGSNQPQHF. The CDR3 DNA reads TGTGCCAGCAGGACGGACAGGGGTAGCAATCAGCCCCAGCATTTT.

The rearrangement joins TRBV12-3 or TRBV12-4 to TRBJ2-4; D gene unclear. The CDR3 loop spans 15 amino acids. With 1 base removed from V and 0 bases from J, the gap between germline ends came to 7 bases. The CDR3 region is CASSLDSVAKNIQYF. The DNA for the CDR3 is TGTGCCAGCAGTTTAGACTCCGTAGCCAAAAACATTCAGTACTTC.

This clonotype has a count of ten or more. The chain joins TRBV6-5 to TRBJ1-4, with 7 bases lining up with TRBD1. V shed 4 bases and J 4 bases; nucleotides not matched to a gene: 6. The length of the CDR3 is 15 residues. The germline CDR1 and CDR2 sequences are MNHEY and SVGAGI. The CDR3 DNA sequence: TGTGCCAGCAGTTTCCAGGACAGGAGTAATGAAAAACTGTTTTTT. Its protein is CASSFQDRSNEKLFF.

This clonotype was seen only a few times. This sequence joins TRBV10-3 and TRBJ2-1; 10 bases map to TRBD1. Germline-derived CDR1 and CDR2 are ENHRY and SYGVKD. The CDR3 extends over 13 amino acids. V shed 5 bases, J shed 8 bases, and the junction held 3 bases outside the gene matches. CDR3 nucleotides: TGTGCCATCAGTAGACAGGGGGCCGATGAGCAGTTCTTC. Its protein is CAISRQGADEQFF.

This clonotype has at least ten counts. The chain's CDR3 is CASSLTTSGIGGDTQYF. The CDR3 DNA follows: TGCGCCAGCAGCTTAACGACTAGCGGGATAGGAGGAGATACGCAGTATTTT. The V call is TRBV5-1, the J call TRBJ2-3, with 11 nucleotides matching TRBD2. This CDR3 region has 17 residues. J gave up 5 bases and V 2 bases, and 10 bases lay outside the gene matches. Germline CDR1 and CDR2: SGHRS and YFSETQ.

A remark on this clonotype: Germline and junction disagree at one end, which may indicate a read error. The chain combines TRBV6-1 with TRBJ2-3; tentatively, D is TRBD1 (5 bases). The CDR3 has 14 residues. In germline, CDR1 is MNHNS, CDR2 SASEGT. The CDR3 protein is CDSSPTGPGDTQYF. The CDR3 DNA reads as TGTGACAGCAGTCCTACTGGCCCAGGGGATACGCAGTATTTT.

This clonotype was recorded many times. This rearrangement joins TRBV14 to TRBJ1-4; no definite D call. The V gene's germline CDR1 is SGHDN and CDR2 FVKESK. With 3 bases removed from V and 0 bases from J, the gap between germline ends came to 11 bases. The CDR3 runs to 16 residues. As DNA, the CDR3 is TGTGCCAGCAGCCAGACCGGTATTGCAACTAATGAAAAACTGTTTTTT. Protein product: CASSQTGIATNEKLFF.

This clonotype appeared many times. The genes are TRBV11-3 and TRBJ1-5; the D is unclear. Trimming took 3 bases from V and 1 from J, leaving 7 bases between them. There are 14 residues in the CDR3. Germline assignment: CDR1 SGHNT and CDR2 YENEEA. This CDR3 reads CASSLHVSNQPQHF. The CDR3 bases are TGTGCCAGCAGCTTGCACGTGAGCAATCAGCCCCAGCATTTT.

CDR3 nucleotide sequence: TGTGCCAGCACACCTTCCGGGGAACAGGGTTGGTCACCCCTCCACTTT. Its translation is CASTPSGEQGWSPLHF. This chain joins TRBV12-3 or TRBV12-4 and TRBJ1-6, with D perhaps TRBD1 (6 bases). The CDR3 is 16 amino acids. V was clipped by 7 bases and J by 10 bases, with 23 bases between them.

V usage is TRBV19 and J usage is TRBJ2-7; maybe TRBD2 (5 bases). The V gene's germline CDR1 is LNHDA and CDR2 SQIVND (reference sequence). The CDR3 is 14 amino acids. V was trimmed by 5 bases and J by 2 bases, leaving 13 bases between them. The CDR3 spells CASSPLSGTYEQYF. The CDR3 DNA sequence: TGTGCCAGTAGTCCACTGAGCGGTACCTACGAGCAGTACTTC. Combining the CDR3 with reference TRBV19 and TRBJ2-7 gives the whole variable domain DGGITQSPKYLFRKEGQNVTLSCEQNLNHDAMYWYRQDPGQGLRLIYYSQIVNDFQKGDIAEGYSVSREKKESFPLTVTSAQKNPTAFYLCASSPLSGTYEQYFGPGTRLTVT.

This clonotype turned up a few times. The gene calls are TRBV6-2 or TRBV6-3 and TRBJ2-6; D uncertain. V gave up 2 bases and J gave up 2 bases, with 13 bases separating them. Looked up from germline, CDR1 is MNHEY and CDR2 is SVGEGT. CDR3 length: 17 amino acids. CDR3 protein: CASSYVGTGTGANVLTF. The CDR3 DNA reads as TGTGCCAGCAGTTACGTCGGTACGGGTACTGGGGCCAACGTCCTGACTTTC.

The chain is built from TRBV7-9 and TRBJ2-7; tentatively, D is TRBD1 (6 bases). This CDR3 is built from 12 residues. Germline assignment: CDR1 SEHNR and CDR2 FQNEAQ (reference sequence). The germline V and J ends were trimmed by 5 bases and 6 bases, with 11 bases remaining between them. The CDR3 sequence is CASSTTGPEQYF. In DNA, the CDR3 is TGTGCCAGCAGCACAACAGGGCCCGAGCAGTACTTC.

This clonotype was recorded a few times. The chain joins TRBV20-1 to TRBJ2-2, with 8 bases identical to TRBD2. The CDR3 runs to 15 residues. From germline, CDR1 is DFQATT and CDR2 SNEGSKA (reference sequence). The J segment lost 3 bases and the V segment lost 3 bases, leaving 6 bases of the junction unmatched. DNA for the CDR3: TGCAGTGCTAGGTTGGCGGGAGGAGACACCGGGGAGCTGTTTTTT. Amino acid sequence: CSARLAGGDTGELFF.

This clonotype was seen a handful of times. V and J are TRBV18 and TRBJ2-7; TRBD1 is a possible D gene (6 bases). The germline V gene encodes CDR1 KGHSH and CDR2 LQKENI. Trimming removed 4 bases from V and 2 bases from J, with 15 bases in between. The CDR3 consists of 15 residues. CDR3 nucleotides: TGTGCCAGCTCACTCACGACAGGCCCCACCTACGAGCAGTACTTC. This codes for CASSLTTGPTYEQYF.

The J gene is TRBJ2-1, the V gene TRBV20-1; TRBD2 matches at 7 bases. With 1 base clipped from V and 10 bases from J, the junction kept 10 bases outside the gene matches. This CDR3 contains 14 residues. Germline V gene data show CDR1 as DFQATT and CDR2 as SNEGSKA (reference sequence). CDR3 region: CSARGPGGSSEQFF. The CDR3 coding sequence is TGCAGTGCTAGAGGACCGGGCGGGAGCTCGGAGCAGTTCTTC.

The V gene is TRBV20-1, the J gene TRBJ2-1; D gene unclear. Germline lookup yields CDR1 DFQATT and CDR2 SNEGSKA (reference sequence). Trimming removed 0 bases from V and 3 bases from J, with 6 bases in between. This CDR3 spans 13 amino acids. The CDR3 here is CSAREDRYNEQFF. In nucleotides, the CDR3 is TGCAGTGCTAGAGAAGACCGCTACAATGAGCAGTTCTTC.

The gene calls are TRBV20-1 and TRBJ2-5; D gene ambiguous. Trimming cost V 1 base and J 1 base, with 7 bases left between them. The germline CDR1 and CDR2 sequences are DFQATT and SNEGSKA (reference sequence). CDR3 size: 13 residues. CDR3 nucleotides: TGCAGTGCTAGAGTACCGGGCCAAGAGACCCAGTACTTC. This codes for CSARVPGQETQYF.

V and J are TRBV20-1 and TRBJ1-4; D not resolved. Looked up from germline, CDR1 is DFQATT and CDR2 is SNEGSKA (reference sequence). The CDR3 extends over 14 amino acids. The ends were cut back, 6 bases at V and 4 bases at J, with 15 bases in the middle. In DNA, the CDR3 is TGCAGTGCCCCATTAGGCAGCCTTAATGAAAAACTGTTTTTT. Encoded protein: CSAPLGSLNEKLFF.

There are many counts of this clonotype. V and J are TRBV5-1 and TRBJ2-1; 10 bases are a match to TRBD2. There are 17 residues in the CDR3. The germline gives CDR1 SGHRS, CDR2 YFSETQ. Trimming removed 1 base from V and 0 bases from J; junction bases left unmatched: 4. DNA for the CDR3: TGCGCCAGCAGCTTGCATTCTAGCGGGAGCTCCTACAATGAGCAGTTCTTC. Translation: CASSLHSSGSSYNEQFF.